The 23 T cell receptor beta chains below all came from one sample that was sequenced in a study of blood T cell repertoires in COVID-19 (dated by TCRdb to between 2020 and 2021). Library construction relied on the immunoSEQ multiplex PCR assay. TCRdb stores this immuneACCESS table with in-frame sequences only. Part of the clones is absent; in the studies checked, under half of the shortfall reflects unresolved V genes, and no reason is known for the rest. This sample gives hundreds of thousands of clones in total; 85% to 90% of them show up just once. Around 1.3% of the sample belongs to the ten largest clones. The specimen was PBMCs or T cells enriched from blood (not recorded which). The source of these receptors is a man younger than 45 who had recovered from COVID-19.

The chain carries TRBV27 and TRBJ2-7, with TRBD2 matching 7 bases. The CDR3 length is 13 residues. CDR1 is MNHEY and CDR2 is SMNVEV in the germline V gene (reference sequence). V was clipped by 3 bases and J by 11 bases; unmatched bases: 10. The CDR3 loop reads CASSLGSGTIKYF. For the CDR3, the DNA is TGTGCCAGCAGTTTGGGAAGCGGGACCATAAAGTACTTC.

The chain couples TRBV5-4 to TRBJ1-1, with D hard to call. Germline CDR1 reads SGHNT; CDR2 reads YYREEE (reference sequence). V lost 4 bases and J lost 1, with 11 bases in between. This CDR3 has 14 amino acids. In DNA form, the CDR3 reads TGTGCCAGCAGCACCTTGGTGGCGAACACTGAAGCTTTCTTT. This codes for CASSTLVANTEAFF.

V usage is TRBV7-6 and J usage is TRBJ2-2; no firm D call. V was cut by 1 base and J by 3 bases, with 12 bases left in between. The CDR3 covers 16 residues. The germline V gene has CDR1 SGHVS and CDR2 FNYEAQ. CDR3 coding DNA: TGTGCCAGCAGCTTAGGACGTACGAGGTACACCGGGGAGCTGTTTTTT. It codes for CASSLGRTRYTGELFF.

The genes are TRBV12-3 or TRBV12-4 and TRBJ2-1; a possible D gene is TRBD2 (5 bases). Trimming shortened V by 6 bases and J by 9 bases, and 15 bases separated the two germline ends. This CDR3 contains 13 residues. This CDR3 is CASRAGGLGEQFF. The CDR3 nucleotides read TGTGCCAGCAGGGCAGGAGGACTGGGTGAGCAGTTCTTC.

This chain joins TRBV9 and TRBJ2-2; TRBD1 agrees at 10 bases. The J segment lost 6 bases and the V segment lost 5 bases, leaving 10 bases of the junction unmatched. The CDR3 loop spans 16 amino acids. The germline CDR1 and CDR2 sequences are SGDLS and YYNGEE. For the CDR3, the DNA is TGTGCCAGCAGAGCAGTTACCGGGACAGGGGCCGGGGAGCTGTTTTTT. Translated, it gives CASRAVTGTGAGELFF.

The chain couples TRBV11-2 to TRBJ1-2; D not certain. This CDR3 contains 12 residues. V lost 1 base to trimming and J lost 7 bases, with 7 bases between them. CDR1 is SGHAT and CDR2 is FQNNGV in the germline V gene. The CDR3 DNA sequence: TGTGCCAGCAGCTTAGGGAGGGTTGGCTACACCTTC. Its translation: CASSLGRVGYTF.

The CDR3 loop reads CASSKGQGAEKLFF. The CDR3, as DNA: TGCGCCAGCAGCAAGGGACAGGGGGCGGAAAAACTGTTTTTT. V usage is TRBV5-1 and J usage is TRBJ1-4; 12 bases fit TRBD1. The germline V gene encodes CDR1 SGHRS and CDR2 YFSETQ. The CDR3 consists of 14 residues. J was trimmed by 8 bases and V by 4 bases; bases with no gene match: 3.

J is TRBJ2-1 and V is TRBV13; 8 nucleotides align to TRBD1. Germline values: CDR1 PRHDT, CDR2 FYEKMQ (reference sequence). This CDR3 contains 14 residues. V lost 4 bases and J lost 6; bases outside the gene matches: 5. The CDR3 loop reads CASSSGQEVNEQFF. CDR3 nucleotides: TGTGCCAGCAGCTCGGGACAGGAGGTCAATGAGCAGTTCTTC.

The CDR3 sequence is CASSLRGTEAFF. The CDR3 bases are TGTGCCAGCAGTTTACGAGGGACTGAAGCTTTCTTT. The chain is built from TRBV27 and TRBJ1-1; D not certain. Trimming shortened V by 2 bases and J by 5 bases, and 6 bases separated the two germline ends. Germline CDR1 reads MNHEY; CDR2 reads SMNVEV (reference sequence). This CDR3 is built from 12 residues.

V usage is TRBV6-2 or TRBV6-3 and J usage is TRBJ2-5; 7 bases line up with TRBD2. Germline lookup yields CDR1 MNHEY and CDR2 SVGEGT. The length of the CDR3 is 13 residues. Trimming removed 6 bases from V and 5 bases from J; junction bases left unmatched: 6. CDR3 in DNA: TGTGCCAGCAGCCGGGGAGGGGTGGAGACCCAGTACTTC. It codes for CASSRGGVETQYF.

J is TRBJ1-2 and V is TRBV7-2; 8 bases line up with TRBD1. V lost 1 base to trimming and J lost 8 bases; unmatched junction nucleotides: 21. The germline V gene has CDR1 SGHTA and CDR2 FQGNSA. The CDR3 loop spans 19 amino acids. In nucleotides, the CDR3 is TGTGCCAGCAGCTTAGACTGGCAGGGGGCGCGGGAACCTACTGGGGGCTACACCTTC. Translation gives CASSLDWQGAREPTGGYTF.

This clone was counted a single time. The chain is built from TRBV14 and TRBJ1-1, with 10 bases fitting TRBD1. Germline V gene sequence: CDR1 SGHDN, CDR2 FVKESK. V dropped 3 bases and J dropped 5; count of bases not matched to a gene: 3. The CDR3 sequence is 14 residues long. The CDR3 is CASSHDRGLTEAFF. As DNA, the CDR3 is TGTGCCAGCAGCCACGACAGGGGGCTTACTGAAGCTTTCTTT.

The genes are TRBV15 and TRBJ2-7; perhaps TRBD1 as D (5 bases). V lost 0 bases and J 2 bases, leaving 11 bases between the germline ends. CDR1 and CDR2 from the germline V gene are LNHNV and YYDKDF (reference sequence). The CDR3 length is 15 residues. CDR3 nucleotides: TGTGCCACCAGCAGAGATAGGACAACCCCCTACGAGCAGTACTTC. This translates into CATSRDRTTPYEQYF.

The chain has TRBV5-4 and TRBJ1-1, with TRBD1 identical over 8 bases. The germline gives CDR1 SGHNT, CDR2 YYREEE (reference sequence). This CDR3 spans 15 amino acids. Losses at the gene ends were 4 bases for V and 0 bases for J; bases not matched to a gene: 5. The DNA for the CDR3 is TGTGCCAGCAGCCCATCGACAGGGGTGAACACTGAAGCTTTCTTT. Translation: CASSPSTGVNTEAFF.

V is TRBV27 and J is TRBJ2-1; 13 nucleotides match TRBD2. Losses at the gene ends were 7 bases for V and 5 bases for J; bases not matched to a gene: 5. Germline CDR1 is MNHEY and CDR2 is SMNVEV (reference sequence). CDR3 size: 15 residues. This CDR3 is CASTLGTSGDNEQFF. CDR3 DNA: TGTGCCAGCACCCTTGGGACTAGCGGGGACAATGAGCAGTTCTTC.

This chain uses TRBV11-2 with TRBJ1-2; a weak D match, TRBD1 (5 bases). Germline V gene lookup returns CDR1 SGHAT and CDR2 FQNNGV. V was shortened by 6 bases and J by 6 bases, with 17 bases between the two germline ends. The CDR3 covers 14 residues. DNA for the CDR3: TGTGCCAGCAGACGGCCAGGGATTGTGAATGGCTACACCTTC. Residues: CASRRPGIVNGYTF.

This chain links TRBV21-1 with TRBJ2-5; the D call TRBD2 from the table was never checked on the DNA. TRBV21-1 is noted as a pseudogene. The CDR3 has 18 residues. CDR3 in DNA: TGTGCCAGCAGCCCCCTCACGGTCCGGCTAGCGGTGAAAGAGACCCAGTACTTC. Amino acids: CASSPLTVRLAVKETQYF.

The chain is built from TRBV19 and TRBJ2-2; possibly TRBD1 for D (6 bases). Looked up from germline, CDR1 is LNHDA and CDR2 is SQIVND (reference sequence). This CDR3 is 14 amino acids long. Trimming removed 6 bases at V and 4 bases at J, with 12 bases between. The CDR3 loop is CASRQDSSTGELFF. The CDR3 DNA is TGTGCCAGTAGGCAGGACAGCTCCACCGGGGAGCTGTTTTTT.

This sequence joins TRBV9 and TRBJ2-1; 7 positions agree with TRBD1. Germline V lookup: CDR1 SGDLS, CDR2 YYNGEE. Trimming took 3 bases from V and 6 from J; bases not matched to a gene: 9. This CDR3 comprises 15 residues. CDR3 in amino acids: CASSGTGASVNEQFF. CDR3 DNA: TGTGCCAGCAGCGGGACAGGAGCGTCTGTCAATGAGCAGTTCTTC.

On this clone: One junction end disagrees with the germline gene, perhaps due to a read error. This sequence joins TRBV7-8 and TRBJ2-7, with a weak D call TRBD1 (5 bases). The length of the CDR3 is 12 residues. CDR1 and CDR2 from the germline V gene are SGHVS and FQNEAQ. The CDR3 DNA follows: TGTGCCAGCGGCTTTCAGGGCTACGAGCAGTACTTC. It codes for CASGFQGYEQYF.

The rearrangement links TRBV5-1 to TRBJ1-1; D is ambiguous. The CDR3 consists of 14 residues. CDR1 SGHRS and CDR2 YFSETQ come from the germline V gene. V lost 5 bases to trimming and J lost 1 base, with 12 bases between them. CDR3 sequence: CASRETTENTEAFF. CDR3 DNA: TGCGCCAGCAGGGAGACGACTGAGAACACTGAAGCTTTCTTT. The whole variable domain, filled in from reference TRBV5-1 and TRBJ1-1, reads KAGVTQTPRYLIKTRGQQVTLSCSPISGHRSVSWYQQTPGQGLQFLFEYFSETQRNKGNFPGRFSGRQFSNSRSEMNVSTLELGDSALYLCASRETTENTEAFFGQGTRLTVV.

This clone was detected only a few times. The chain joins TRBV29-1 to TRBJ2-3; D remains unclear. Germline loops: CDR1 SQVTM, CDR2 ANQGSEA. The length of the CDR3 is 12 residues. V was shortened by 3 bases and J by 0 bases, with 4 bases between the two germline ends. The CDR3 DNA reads TGCAGCGTTGACCCTAGCACAGATACGCAGTATTTT. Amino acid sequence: CSVDPSTDTQYF.

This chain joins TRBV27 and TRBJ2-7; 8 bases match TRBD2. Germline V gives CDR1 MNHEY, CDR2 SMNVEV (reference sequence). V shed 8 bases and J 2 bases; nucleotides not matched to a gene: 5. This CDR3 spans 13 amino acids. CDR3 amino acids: CASSRAGAYEQYF. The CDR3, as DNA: TGTGCCAGCTCTCGAGCGGGGGCCTACGAGCAGTACTTC.